Given below is one T cell receptor (beta chain) in context. Its antigen remains unknown. These data come from a study of OX40 agonist ivuxolimab in advanced cancers. Study-wide results and caveats: Dosing at 0.1 to 3.0 mg/kg was accompanied by clonal expansion of CD4+ and CD8+ blood T cells by week 6.

Using immunoSEQ multiplex PCR, the repertoire was profiled, and TCRdb retains in-frame clones only, with some absent. The table has about 58,000 clones, more than 70% seen once. The CDR3 extends over 15 amino acids. CDR1 is SGHTA, CDR2 FQGNSA, per germline. Trimming at V came to 2 bases and at J to 4 bases, leaving 7 bases not matched to a gene. The receptor was isolated from an adult with an advanced solid tumor such as melanoma, head and neck, liver or kidney cancer. Specimen: CD4+ or CD8+ T cells sorted from blood, collected in a trial of the OX40 agonist ivuxolimab. The rearrangement links TRBV7-2 to TRBJ1-1; 7 bases are a match to TRBD1. CDR3 in DNA: TGTGCCAGCAGCTTACCCCCCGCAGGGGGCACTGAAGCTTTCTTT. Protein product: CASSLPPAGGTEAFF. Variable domain in full (rest from reference TRBV7-2 and TRBJ1-1): GAGVSQSPSNKVTEKGKDVELRCDPISGHTALYWYRQSLGQGLEFLIYFQGNSAPDKSGLPSDRFSAERTGGSVSTLTIQRTQQEDSAVYLCASSLPPAGGTEAFFGQGTRLTVV.